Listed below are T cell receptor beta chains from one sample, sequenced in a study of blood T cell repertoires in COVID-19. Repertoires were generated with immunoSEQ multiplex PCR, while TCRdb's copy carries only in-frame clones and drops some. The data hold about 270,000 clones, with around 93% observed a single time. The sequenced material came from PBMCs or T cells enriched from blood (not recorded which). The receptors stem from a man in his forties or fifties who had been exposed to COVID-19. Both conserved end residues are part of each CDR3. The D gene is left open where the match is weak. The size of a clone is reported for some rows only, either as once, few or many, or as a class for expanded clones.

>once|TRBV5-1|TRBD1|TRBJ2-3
TGCGCCAGCAGCTTGGACTGGGACAGGGGGCTAGTAGATACGCAGTATTTT
CASSLDWDRGLVDTQYF
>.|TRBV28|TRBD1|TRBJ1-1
TGTGCCAGCCAGGGGGATGCTGAAGCTTTCTTT
CASQGDAEAFF
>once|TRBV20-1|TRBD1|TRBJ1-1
TGCAGTGCTAGTAAACCAGGACAGGGGCTAGCTTTCTTT
CSASKPGQGLAFF
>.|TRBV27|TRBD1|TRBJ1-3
TGTGCCAGCAGCCACGGCCCCGGACAGGGAGGAGGAAACACCATATATTTT
CASSHGPGQGGGNTIYF
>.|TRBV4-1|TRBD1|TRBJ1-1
TGCGCCAGCAGCCAAGAGACAGGGTCGATGAACACTGAAGCTTTCTTT
CASSQETGSMNTEAFF
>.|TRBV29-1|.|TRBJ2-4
TGCAGCGTGGAAATGCGAGCCAAAAACATTCAGTACTTC
CSVEMRAKNIQYF
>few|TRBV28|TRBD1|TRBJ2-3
TGTGCCAGCAGAGGTACTAGCAGGGGGCTTAGAGATACGCAGTATTTT
CASRGTSRGLRDTQYF
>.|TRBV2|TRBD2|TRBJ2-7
TGTGCCACACAACAACTAGCGGGAGGCATATACGAGCAGTACTTC
CATQQLAGGIYEQYF
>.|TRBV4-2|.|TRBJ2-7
TGTGCCAGCAGCCAAGTCGGGGCCTACGAGCAGTACTTC
CASSQVGAYEQYF
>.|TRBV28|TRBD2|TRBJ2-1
TGTGCCAGCAGTATAACTAGCGGGCTCCACAATGAGCAGTTCTTC
CASSITSGLHNEQFF
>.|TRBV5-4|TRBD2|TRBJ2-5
TGTGCCAGCAGCCAGAGCGGGAGGGCCGTAGAGACCCAGTACTTC
CASSQSGRAVETQYF
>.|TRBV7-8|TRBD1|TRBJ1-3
TGTGCCAGCAGCCGAGACAGGGGGCAGAAAAACACCATATATTTT
CASSRDRGQKNTIYF
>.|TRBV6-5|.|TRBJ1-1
TGTGCCAGCAGCGTCCAGGAAACCCTTGAAGCTTTCTTT
CASSVQETLEAFF
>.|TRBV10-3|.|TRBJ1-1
TGTGCCATCAGTGAGGGAGGGGAAGGCACTGAAGCTTTCTTT
CAISEGGEGTEAFF
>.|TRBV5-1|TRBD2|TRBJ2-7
TGCGCCAGCAGCTTGGCGGGAGGGGCTCAGGGCTACGAGCAGTACTTC
CASSLAGGAQGYEQYF
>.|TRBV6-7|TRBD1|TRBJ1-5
TGTGCCAGCCCCGGGACAGGTCAAAACAATCAGCCCCAGCATTTT
CASPGTGQNNQPQHF
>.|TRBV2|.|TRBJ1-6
TGTGCCAGCAGTGGCGGCCTGGGTTCACCCCTCCACTTT
CASSGGLGSPLHF
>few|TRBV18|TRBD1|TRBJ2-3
TGTGCCAGCTCACGCTCACAGGGGGATACGCAGTATTTT
CASSRSQGDTQYF
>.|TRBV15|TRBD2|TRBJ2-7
TGTGCCACCAGCGGGGGATTAGTGGGGGCTAGCGGGAGGGCCTTTGAGCAGTACTTC
CATSGGLVGASGRAFEQYF
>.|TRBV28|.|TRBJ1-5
TGTGCCAGCAGAACCGGGTCCTTAGTGCTGCCCCAGCATTTT
CASRTGSLVLPQHF
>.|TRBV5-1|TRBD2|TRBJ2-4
TGCGCCAGCAGCCCCGGGGAGGGAGCCAAAAACATTCAGTACTTC
CASSPGEGAKNIQYF
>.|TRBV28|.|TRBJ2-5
TGTGCCAGCACCCCTGGGGCTCGAGAGACCCAGTACTTC
CASTPGARETQYF
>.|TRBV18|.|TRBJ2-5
TGTGCCAGCTCACCACCGTTGGAGGGGTACCAAGAGACCCAGTACTTC
CASSPPLEGYQETQYF
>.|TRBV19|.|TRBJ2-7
TGTGCCAGTAGGTTGGCGGCCAGCTCCTACGAGCAGTACTTC
CASRLAASSYEQYF
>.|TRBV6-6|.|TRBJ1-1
TGTGCCAGCAGTTACTCGAGGGCAGCTGAAGCTTTCTTT
CASSYSRAAEAFF
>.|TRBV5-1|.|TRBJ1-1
TGCGCCAGCAGCGATACAGTGAACACTGAAGCTTTCTTT
CASSDTVNTEAFF
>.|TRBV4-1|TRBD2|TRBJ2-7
TGCGCCAGCAGCCAACCGACTAGCGGCTCCTACGAGCAGTACTTC
CASSQPTSGSYEQYF
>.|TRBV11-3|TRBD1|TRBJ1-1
TGTGCCAGCAGCGTTCCGGGACAGGGGTCGCGGAGTGAAGCTTTCTTT
CASSVPGQGSRSEAFF
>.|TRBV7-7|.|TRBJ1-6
TGTGCCAGCAGCCGGAACAGGGAATCACCCCTCCACTTT
CASSRNRESPLHF
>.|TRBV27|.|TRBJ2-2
TGTGCCAGCAGTTTGGCTGGGAACACCGGGGAGCTGTTTTTT
CASSLAGNTGELFF
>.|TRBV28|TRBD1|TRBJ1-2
TGTGCCAGCGCCGACACAGGGGGAGTAGGCTACACCTTC
CASADTGGVGYTF
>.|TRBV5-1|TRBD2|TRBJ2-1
TGCGCCAGCAGCTTTGCAGCGGGAAACAATGAGCAGTTCTTC
CASSFAAGNNEQFF
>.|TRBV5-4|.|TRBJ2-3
TGTGCCAGCAGCTTCGACTCCACAGATACGCAGTATTTT
CASSFDSTDTQYF
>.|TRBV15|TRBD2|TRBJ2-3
TGTGCCATTAGCGGGAGGCTTGGAGATACGCAGTATTTT
CAISGRLGDTQYF
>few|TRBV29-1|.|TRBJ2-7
TGCAGCGTTGAGTTCTCCTCCTACGAGCAGTACTTC
CSVEFSSYEQYF
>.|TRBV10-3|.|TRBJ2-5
TGTGCCATCAGTGATGGAGGGCCAGAGACCCAGTACTTC
CAISDGGPETQYF
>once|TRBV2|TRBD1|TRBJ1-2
TGTGCCAGCAGTGGGGACAGGGATTCTGGCTACACCTTC
CASSGDRDSGYTF
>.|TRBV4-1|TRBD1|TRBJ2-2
TGCGCCAGCAGCCAAGTTGTTGGGACAGGGGGTATTGGGGAGCTGTTTTTT
CASSQVVGTGGIGELFF
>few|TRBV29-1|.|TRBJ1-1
TGCAGCGTTGAAGATCCCCAGGGAAAAGCTTTCTTT
CSVEDPQGKAFF
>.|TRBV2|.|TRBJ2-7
TGTGCCAGCAGTGATGTTTTATTGGGACACAACTACGAGCAGTACTTC
CASSDVLLGHNYEQYF
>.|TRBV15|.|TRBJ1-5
TGTGCCACCAGCAAGACAGGTTACAATCAGCCCCAGCATTTT
CATSKTGYNQPQHF
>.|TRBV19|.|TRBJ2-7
TGTGCCAGTAGCGGGGCCGCCGGGAGTACCTACGAGCAGTACTTC
CASSGAAGSTYEQYF
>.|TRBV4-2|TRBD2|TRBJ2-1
TGTGCCAGCAGCCAAGGGGTTGGAGCGGGAGGGCAGAATGAGCAGTTCTTC
CASSQGVGAGGQNEQFF
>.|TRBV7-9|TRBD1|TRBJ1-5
TGTGCCAGCAGCCCTGGACAGGGCAATCAGCCCCAGCATTTT
CASSPGQGNQPQHF
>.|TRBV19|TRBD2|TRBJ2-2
TGTGCCAGCAAAAGGGATACTAGCGGGAGCGGGGAGCTGTTTTTT
CASKRDTSGSGELFF
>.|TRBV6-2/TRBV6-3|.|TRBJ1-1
TGTGCCAGCAGTCGCATACGGGTAGTCGGGAACACTGAAGCTTTCTTT
CASSRIRVVGNTEAFF
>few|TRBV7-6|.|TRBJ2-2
TGTGCCAGCAGCTCCTCAGGGAACACCGGGGAGCTGTTTTTT
CASSSSGNTGELFF
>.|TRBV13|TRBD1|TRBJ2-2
TGTGCCAGCAGGGAGACAGGGGGCGCGAACACCGGGGAGCTGTTTTTT
CASRETGGANTGELFF